This T cell receptor beta chain is from a study of blood T cell repertoires in COVID-19 (dated by TCRdb to about 2020). The study in broad terms: Samples covering the acute and convalescent phases of COVID-19 were provided by collaborators in the United States, Italy and Spain. The material from the prospective study consisted of cDNA or gDNA derived from T cells, B-cell-depleted T cells, or PBMCs. Deeply sampled blood TCRbeta repertoires from subjects exposed to, actively infected with, or recovered from COVID-19 were included in the dataset. The repertoires were made available in a free public database intended to serve as a resource for research on the immune response to SARS-CoV-2. The samples were drawn from two sources: the first 160 participants of the ongoing ImmuneRACE study, and 1,200 or so subjects contributed by 6 global collaborators. A de-identified subject ID, COVID-19 status, age in years and sex were almost always included in the sample metadata. Where available, HLA class I and class II types were obtained from metadata supplied by the sample provider rather than from assay-based typing.

There are 16 amino acids in the CDR3, from cysteine to phenylalanine inclusive. Kept here is only the CDR3 DNA, which spans 48 bases and is read in frame from base 1. V is cut by 1 base and J by 3 bases, and the space between the germline ends is 13 bases. The CDR1 and CDR2 encoded by the germline V gene are SGHRS and YFSETQ. As to this clone: Its antigen target is currently unknown. The input lacks base qualities; no much larger clone sits a single base away.

TCRbeta CDR3 regions were amplified from genomic DNA using the immunoSEQ Assay, a bias-controlled multiplex PCR. Concerning the study's data processing: Within the assay, amplification of reference gene primers was used to estimate how many nucleated cells each sample contained. Sequence reads were collapsed and filtered to measure the absolute abundance of every unique TCRbeta CDR3 rearrangement. For each sample, productive Simpson clonality was calculated as the square root of Simpson's diversity index across productive rearrangements. Entries here come from immuneACCESS through TCRdb and include only in-frame sequences with V and J called. Some clones fail to appear in such tables; in the studies checked, an unresolved V gene covers under half of the shortfall, and the cause of the remainder is unknown. V, J and clone size are taken as reported in that table, and D and trimming were inferred from the DNA itself. The sample profile shows more than 400,000 clones; approximately 85% of them were found once. The biggest ten clones account for roughly 3.2% of the sample.

Collaborating institutions collected whole blood in K2EDTA tubes following their own protocols. Collaborator samples were shipped for TCRbeta analysis as frozen whole blood, isolated PBMCs, or DNA extracted from either sample type. Overall results and qualifications from the work: The amount of clinical and demographic metadata varied by source and participant and was provided uncurated.

Sample: peripheral blood. The clonotype comes from a human donor in a cohort sampled during active COVID-19. The chain is made from TRBV5-1 and TRBJ2-2; the D segment cannot be called with confidence. The CDR3 in this case is CASSLWISTDTGELFF. The nucleotide sequence is TGCGCCAGCAGCTTGTGGATTAGCACGGACACCGGGGAGCTGTTTTTT.